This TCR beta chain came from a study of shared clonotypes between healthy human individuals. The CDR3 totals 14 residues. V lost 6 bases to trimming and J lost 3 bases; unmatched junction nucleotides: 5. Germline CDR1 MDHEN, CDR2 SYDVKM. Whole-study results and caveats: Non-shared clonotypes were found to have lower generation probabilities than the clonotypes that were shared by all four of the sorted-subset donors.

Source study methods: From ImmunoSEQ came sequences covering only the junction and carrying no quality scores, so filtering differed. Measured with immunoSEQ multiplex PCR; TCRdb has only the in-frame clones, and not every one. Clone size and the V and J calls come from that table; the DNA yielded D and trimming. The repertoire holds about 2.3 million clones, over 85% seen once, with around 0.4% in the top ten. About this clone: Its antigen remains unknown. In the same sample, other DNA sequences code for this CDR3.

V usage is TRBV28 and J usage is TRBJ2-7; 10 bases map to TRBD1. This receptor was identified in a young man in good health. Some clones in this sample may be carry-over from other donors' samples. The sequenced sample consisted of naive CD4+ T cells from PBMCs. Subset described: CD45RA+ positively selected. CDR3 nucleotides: TGTGCCAGCAGCTCCGGACAGGGGGTCTACGAGCAGTACTTC. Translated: CASSSGQGVYEQYF.